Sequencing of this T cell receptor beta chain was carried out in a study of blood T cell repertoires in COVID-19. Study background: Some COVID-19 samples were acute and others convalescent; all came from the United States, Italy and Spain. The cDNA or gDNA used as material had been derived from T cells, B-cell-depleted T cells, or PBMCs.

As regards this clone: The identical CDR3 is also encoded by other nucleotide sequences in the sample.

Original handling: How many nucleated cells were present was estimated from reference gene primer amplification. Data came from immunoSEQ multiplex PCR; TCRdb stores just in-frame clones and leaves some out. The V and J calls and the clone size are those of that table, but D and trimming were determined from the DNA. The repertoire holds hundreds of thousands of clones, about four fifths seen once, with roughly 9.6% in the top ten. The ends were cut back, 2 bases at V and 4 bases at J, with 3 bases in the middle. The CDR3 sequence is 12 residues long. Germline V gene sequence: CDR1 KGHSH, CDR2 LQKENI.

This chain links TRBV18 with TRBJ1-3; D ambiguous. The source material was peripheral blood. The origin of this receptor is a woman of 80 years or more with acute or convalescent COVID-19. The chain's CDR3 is CASSPEGNTIYF. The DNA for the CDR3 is TGTGCCAGCTCACCAGAGGGAAACACCATATATTTT.